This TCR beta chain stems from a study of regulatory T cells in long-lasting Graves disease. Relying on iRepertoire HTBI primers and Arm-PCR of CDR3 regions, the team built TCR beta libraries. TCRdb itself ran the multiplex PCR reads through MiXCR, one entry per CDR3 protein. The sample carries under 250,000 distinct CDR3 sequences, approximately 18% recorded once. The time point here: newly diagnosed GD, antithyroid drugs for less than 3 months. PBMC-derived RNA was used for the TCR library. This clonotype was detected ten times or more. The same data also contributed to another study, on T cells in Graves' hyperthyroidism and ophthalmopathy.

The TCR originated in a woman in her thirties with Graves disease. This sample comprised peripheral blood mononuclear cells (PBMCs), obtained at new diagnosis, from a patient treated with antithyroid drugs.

The CDR3 DNA reads as TGTGCCAGCAGTGAAGCGTTTGTGCGAAATGAAAAACTGTTTTTT. The encoded protein is CASSEAFVRNEKLFF. The V and J genes are TRBV2 and TRBJ1-4; D unresolved. Germline V gene lookup returns CDR1 SNHLY and CDR2 FYNNEI. The CDR3 runs 15 residues. V was shortened by 0 bases and J by 5 bases, with 10 bases between the two germline ends.